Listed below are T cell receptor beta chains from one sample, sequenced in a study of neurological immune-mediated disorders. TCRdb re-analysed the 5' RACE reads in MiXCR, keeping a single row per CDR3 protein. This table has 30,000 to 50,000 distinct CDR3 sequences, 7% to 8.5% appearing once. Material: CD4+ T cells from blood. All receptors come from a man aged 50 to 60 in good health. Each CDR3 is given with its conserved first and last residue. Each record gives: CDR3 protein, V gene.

cdr3_aa: CASSPTTGNTGELFF
v_call: TRBV7-9

cdr3_aa: CASRPLQNYEQYF
v_call: TRBV6-2/TRBV6-3

cdr3_aa: CSAPGQGVETQYF
v_call: TRBV20-1

cdr3_aa: CASSRTSGGSYNEQFF
v_call: TRBV7-2

cdr3_aa: CASSFYRRGETQYF
v_call: TRBV12-3/TRBV12-4

cdr3_aa: CASSQDSRTYEQYF
v_call: TRBV4-3

cdr3_aa: CASTSGTGRLETQYF
v_call: TRBV28

cdr3_aa: CASSLPGHPYSNQPQHF
v_call: TRBV28

cdr3_aa: CASTTGPRNQPQHF
v_call: TRBV19

cdr3_aa: CASSLDSPRVGTEAFF
v_call: TRBV5-1

cdr3_aa: CAWSVGGTGELFF
v_call: TRBV30

cdr3_aa: CASSWLLAPLTDTQYF
v_call: TRBV5-6

cdr3_aa: CASSSQGAQNHEQFF
v_call: TRBV7-9

cdr3_aa: CASSQGSEQFF
v_call: TRBV6-2/TRBV6-3

cdr3_aa: CSARDLRAPGNYGYTF
v_call: TRBV20-1

cdr3_aa: CASSPAVGGFYNEQFF
v_call: TRBV14

cdr3_aa: CASSQDRLASGRDTQYF
v_call: TRBV4-2

cdr3_aa: CASSDVLTAAQYF
v_call: TRBV5-1

cdr3_aa: CSATLAAQETQYF
v_call: TRBV20-1

cdr3_aa: CSARDEGTAMNTEAFF
v_call: TRBV20-1

cdr3_aa: CSVETGIRNTEAFF
v_call: TRBV29-1

cdr3_aa: CASSQGFNLGSYNEQFF
v_call: TRBV4-3

cdr3_aa: CASSLMLGLQGGSYEQYF
v_call: TRBV28

cdr3_aa: CSASLSTSVNSPLHF
v_call: TRBV20-1